A single T cell receptor (beta chain) is shown here with its context. The length of the CDR3 is 14 residues. The germline V gene has CDR1 LGHDT and CDR2 YNNKEL (reference sequence). The ends lost 2 bases at V and 9 bases at J; junction bases unmatched: 10. The record originates from a study of blood T cell repertoires in COVID-19. Data came from immunoSEQ multiplex PCR; TCRdb stores just in-frame clones and leaves some out. This repertoire shows approximately 90,000 clones, 80% found once; its top ten account for 15% to 20%. Sequenced input: peripheral blood. V usage is TRBV3-1 (or the pseudogene TRBV3-2) and J usage is TRBJ2-7, with TRBD2 matching over 7 bases. The source is a woman aged 80 or over with acute or convalescent COVID-19. CDR3 residues: CASSQSGTPGGQYF. CDR3 bases: TGTGCCAGCAGCCAATCCGGGACCCCGGGGGGGCAGTACTTC.